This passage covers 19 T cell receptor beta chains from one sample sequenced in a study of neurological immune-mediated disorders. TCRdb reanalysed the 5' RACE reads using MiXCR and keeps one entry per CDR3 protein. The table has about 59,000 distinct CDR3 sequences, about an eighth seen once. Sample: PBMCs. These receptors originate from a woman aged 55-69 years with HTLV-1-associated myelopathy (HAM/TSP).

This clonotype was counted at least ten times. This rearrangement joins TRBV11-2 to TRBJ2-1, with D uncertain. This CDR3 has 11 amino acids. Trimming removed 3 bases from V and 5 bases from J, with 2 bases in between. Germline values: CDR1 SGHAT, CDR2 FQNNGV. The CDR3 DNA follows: TGTGCCAGCAGCTTCAACAATGAGCAGTTCTTC. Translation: CASSFNNEQFF.

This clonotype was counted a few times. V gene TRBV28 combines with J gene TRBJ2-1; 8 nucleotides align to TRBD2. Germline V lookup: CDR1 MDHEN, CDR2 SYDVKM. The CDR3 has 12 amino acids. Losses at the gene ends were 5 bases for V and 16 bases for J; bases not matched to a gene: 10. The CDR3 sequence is CASSPPGLGDFF. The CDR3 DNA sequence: TGTGCCAGCAGTCCCCCGGGACTAGGTGACTTCTTC.

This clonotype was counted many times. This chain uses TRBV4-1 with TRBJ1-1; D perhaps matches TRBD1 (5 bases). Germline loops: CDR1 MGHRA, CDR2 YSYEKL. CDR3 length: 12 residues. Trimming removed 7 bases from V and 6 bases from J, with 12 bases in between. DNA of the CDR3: TGCGCCAGCACGACAGCAAGCGCTGAAGCTTTCTTT. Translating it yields CASTTASAEAFF.

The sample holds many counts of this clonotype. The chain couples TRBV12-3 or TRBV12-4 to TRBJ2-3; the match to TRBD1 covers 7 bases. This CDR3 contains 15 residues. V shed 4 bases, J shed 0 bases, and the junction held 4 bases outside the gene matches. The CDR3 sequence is CASSWDSGSTDTQYF. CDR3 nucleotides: TGTGCCAGCAGTTGGGACAGTGGGAGCACAGATACGCAGTATTTT.

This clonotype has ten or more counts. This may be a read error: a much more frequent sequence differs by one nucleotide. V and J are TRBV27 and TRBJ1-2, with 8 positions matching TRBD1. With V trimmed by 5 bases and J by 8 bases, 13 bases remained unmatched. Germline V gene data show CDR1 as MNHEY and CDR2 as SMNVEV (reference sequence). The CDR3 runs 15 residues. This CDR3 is CASSPPGQVREGYTF. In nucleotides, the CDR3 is TGTGCCAGCAGTCCTCCGGGACAGGTGAGAGAAGGCTACACCTTC.

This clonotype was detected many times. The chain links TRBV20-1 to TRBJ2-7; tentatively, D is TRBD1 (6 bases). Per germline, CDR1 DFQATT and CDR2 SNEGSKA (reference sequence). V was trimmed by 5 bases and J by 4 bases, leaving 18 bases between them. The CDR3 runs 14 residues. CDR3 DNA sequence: TGCAGTGCTGGAAACAGGGCTCAGGGGTACGAGCAGTACTTC. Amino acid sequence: CSAGNRAQGYEQYF.

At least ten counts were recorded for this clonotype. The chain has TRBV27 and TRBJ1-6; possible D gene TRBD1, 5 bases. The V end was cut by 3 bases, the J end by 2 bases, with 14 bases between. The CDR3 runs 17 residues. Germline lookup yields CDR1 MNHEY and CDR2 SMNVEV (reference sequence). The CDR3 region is CASSFVAEGTYNSPLHF. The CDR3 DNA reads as TGTGCCAGCAGTTTTGTTGCGGAGGGGACCTATAATTCACCCCTCCACTTT.

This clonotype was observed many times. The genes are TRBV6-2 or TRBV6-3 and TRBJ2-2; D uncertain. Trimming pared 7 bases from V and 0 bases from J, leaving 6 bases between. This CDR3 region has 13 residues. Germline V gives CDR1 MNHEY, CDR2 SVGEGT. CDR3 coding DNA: TGTGCCAGCACAGTTACGAACACCGGGGAGCTGTTTTTT. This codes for CASTVTNTGELFF.

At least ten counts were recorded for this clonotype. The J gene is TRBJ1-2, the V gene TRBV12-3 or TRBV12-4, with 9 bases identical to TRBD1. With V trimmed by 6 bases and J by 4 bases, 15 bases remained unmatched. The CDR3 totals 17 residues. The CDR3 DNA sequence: TGTGCCAGCAGCCGAGGACAGGGGCCGACCAACCTCTATGGCTACACCTTC. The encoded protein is CASSRGQGPTNLYGYTF.

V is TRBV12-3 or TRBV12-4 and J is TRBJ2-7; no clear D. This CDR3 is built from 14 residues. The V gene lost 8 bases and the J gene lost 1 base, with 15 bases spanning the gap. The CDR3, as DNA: TGTGCCAGCGGACGGCGGAGAAGTTCCTACGAGCAGTACTTC. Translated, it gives CASGRRRSSYEQYF.

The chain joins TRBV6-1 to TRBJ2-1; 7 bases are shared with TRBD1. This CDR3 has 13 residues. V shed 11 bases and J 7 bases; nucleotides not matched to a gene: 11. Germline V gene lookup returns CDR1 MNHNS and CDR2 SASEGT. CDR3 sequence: CAYTPTGLNEQFF. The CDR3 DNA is TGTGCCTACACCCCGACAGGGTTGAATGAGCAGTTCTTC.

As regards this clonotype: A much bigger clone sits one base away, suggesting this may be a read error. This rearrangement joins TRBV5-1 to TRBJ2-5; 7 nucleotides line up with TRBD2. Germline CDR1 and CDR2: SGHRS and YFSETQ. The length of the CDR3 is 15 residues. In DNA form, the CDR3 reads TGCGCCAGCAGCTTAGGAGTTAGGGAGGGCGAGACCCATTACTTC. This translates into CASSLGVREGETHYF.

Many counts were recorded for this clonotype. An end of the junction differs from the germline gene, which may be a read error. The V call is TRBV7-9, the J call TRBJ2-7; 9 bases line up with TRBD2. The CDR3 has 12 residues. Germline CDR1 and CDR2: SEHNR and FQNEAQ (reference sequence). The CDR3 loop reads CASNLAGAEHYF. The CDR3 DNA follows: TGTGCCAGCAACTTAGCGGGAGCCGAGCATTACTTC.

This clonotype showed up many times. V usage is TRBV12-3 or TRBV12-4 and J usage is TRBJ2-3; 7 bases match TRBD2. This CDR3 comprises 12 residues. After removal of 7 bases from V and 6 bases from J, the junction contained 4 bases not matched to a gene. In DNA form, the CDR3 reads TGTGCCAGCAATGAAGCGGGGGATACGCAGTATTTT. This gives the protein CASNEAGDTQYF.

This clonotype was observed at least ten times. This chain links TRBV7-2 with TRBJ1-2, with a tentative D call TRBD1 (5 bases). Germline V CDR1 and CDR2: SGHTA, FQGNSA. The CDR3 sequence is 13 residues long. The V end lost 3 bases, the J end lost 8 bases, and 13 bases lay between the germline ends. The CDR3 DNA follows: TGTGCCAGCAGCTTTCCGTGGGGGGGAGGCTACACCTTC. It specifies CASSFPWGGGYTF.

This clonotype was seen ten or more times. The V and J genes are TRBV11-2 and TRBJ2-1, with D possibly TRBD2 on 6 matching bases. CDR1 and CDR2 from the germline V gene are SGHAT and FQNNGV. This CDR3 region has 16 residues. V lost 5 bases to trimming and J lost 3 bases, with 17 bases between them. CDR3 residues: CASSPTGTSIYNEQFF. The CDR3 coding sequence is TGTGCCAGCAGCCCCACTGGGACTTCGATCTACAATGAGCAGTTCTTC.

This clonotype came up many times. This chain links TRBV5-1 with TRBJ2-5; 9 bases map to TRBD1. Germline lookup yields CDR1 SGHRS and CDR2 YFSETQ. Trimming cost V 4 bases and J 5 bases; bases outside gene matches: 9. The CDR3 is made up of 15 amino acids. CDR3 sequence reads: CASSRGQGGGETQYF. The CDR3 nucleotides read TGCGCCAGCAGCCGGGGACAGGGCGGAGGTGAGACCCAGTACTTC.

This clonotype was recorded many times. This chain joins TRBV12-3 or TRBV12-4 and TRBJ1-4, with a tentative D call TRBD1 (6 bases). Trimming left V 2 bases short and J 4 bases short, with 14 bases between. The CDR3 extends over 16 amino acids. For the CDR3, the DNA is TGTGCCAGCAGTTTAAGAACAGGGAGCCTTAATGAAAAACTGTTTTTT. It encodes CASSLRTGSLNEKLFF.

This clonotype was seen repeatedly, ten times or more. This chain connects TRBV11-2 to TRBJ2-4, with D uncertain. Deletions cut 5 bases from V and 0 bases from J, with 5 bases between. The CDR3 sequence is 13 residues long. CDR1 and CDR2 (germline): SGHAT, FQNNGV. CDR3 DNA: TGTGCCAGCAGCACCTTAGCCAAAAACATTCAGTACTTC. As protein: CASSTLAKNIQYF.